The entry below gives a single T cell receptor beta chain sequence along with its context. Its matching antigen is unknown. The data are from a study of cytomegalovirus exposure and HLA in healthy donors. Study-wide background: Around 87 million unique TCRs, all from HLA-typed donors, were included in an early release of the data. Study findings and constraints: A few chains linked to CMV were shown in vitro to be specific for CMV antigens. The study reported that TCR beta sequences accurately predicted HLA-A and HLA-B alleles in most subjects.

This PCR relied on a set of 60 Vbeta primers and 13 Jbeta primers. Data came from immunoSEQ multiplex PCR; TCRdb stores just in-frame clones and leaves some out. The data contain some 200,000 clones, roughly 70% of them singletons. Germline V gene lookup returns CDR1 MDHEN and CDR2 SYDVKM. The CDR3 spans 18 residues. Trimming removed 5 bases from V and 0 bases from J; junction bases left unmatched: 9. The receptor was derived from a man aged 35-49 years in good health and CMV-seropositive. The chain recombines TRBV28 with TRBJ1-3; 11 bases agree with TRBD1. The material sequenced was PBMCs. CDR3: CASSAARTGGLSGNTIYF. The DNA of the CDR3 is TGTGCCAGCAGTGCCGCCCGGACAGGGGGCCTCTCTGGAAACACCATATATTTT.